The source of this T cell receptor beta chain is a study of cytomegalovirus exposure and HLA in healthy donors. Study-level background: There were about 85 million unique TCRs (from HLA-typed donors) in an early data release. Notes on the study in general: The authors assumed roughly uniform sequencing depth across donors for presence/absence analyses. While the bulk of TCR sequences proved rare, some public TCRs turned up in many donors.

Details on this clone: The antigen remains unidentified.

The CDR3 totals 14 residues. Germline V gives CDR1 SNHLY, CDR2 FYNNEI. The germline V and J ends were trimmed by 10 bases and 1 base, with 11 bases remaining between them. PCR primers comprised 60 Vbeta and 13 Jbeta primers. Sequencing was performed with immunoSEQ multiplex PCR; in TCRdb, only in-frame clones are kept and a portion is missing. The data hold about 200,000 clones, with about 85% observed a single time. Among the donors, all were healthy bone marrow donors. The clonotype was recovered from a male donor in good health and CMV-seropositive. Material for sequencing was PBMCs. The rearrangement uses TRBV2 and TRBJ2-6, with a possible D match to TRBD2 (6 bases). The CDR3 DNA reads TGTGCCATCCGGGGGAGGTCTGGGGCCAACGTCCTGACTTTC. This gives the protein CAIRGRSGANVLTF.